This TCR beta chain is from a study of CD8 T cells in ankylosing spondylitis. Study conclusions and caveats: In ankylosing spondylitis blood, a motif of roughly 8 highly homologous TCR beta variants appeared characteristic.

CDR1 and CDR2 (germline): SGHKS, YYEKEE (reference sequence). V lost 8 bases and J 2 bases, leaving 13 bases between the germline ends. The CDR3 has 13 residues. This clonotype came up a few times. Its antigen is currently unknown. MiXCR, run by TCRdb on the 5' RACE reads, gives a single entry per CDR3 protein. The table has hundreds of thousands of distinct CDR3 sequences, under 35% seen once. The receptor was derived from a male donor with ankylosing spondylitis or in good health (not recorded which). The sample consisted of blood, either unsorted or a sorted T cell fraction (not recorded which). The gene calls are TRBV5-5 and TRBJ2-5, with D maybe TRBD1 (5 bases). The CDR3 DNA is TGTGCCAGTTCCGGCAGGGTTCAAGAGACCCAGTACTTC. This codes for CASSGRVQETQYF. Full variable domain (rest looked up from reference TRBV5-5 and TRBJ2-5): DAGVTQSPTHLIKTRGQQVTLRCSPISGHKSVSWYQQVLGQGPQFIFQYYEKEERGRGNFPDRFSARQFPNYSSELNVNALLLGDSALYLCASSGRVQETQYFGPGTRLLVL.